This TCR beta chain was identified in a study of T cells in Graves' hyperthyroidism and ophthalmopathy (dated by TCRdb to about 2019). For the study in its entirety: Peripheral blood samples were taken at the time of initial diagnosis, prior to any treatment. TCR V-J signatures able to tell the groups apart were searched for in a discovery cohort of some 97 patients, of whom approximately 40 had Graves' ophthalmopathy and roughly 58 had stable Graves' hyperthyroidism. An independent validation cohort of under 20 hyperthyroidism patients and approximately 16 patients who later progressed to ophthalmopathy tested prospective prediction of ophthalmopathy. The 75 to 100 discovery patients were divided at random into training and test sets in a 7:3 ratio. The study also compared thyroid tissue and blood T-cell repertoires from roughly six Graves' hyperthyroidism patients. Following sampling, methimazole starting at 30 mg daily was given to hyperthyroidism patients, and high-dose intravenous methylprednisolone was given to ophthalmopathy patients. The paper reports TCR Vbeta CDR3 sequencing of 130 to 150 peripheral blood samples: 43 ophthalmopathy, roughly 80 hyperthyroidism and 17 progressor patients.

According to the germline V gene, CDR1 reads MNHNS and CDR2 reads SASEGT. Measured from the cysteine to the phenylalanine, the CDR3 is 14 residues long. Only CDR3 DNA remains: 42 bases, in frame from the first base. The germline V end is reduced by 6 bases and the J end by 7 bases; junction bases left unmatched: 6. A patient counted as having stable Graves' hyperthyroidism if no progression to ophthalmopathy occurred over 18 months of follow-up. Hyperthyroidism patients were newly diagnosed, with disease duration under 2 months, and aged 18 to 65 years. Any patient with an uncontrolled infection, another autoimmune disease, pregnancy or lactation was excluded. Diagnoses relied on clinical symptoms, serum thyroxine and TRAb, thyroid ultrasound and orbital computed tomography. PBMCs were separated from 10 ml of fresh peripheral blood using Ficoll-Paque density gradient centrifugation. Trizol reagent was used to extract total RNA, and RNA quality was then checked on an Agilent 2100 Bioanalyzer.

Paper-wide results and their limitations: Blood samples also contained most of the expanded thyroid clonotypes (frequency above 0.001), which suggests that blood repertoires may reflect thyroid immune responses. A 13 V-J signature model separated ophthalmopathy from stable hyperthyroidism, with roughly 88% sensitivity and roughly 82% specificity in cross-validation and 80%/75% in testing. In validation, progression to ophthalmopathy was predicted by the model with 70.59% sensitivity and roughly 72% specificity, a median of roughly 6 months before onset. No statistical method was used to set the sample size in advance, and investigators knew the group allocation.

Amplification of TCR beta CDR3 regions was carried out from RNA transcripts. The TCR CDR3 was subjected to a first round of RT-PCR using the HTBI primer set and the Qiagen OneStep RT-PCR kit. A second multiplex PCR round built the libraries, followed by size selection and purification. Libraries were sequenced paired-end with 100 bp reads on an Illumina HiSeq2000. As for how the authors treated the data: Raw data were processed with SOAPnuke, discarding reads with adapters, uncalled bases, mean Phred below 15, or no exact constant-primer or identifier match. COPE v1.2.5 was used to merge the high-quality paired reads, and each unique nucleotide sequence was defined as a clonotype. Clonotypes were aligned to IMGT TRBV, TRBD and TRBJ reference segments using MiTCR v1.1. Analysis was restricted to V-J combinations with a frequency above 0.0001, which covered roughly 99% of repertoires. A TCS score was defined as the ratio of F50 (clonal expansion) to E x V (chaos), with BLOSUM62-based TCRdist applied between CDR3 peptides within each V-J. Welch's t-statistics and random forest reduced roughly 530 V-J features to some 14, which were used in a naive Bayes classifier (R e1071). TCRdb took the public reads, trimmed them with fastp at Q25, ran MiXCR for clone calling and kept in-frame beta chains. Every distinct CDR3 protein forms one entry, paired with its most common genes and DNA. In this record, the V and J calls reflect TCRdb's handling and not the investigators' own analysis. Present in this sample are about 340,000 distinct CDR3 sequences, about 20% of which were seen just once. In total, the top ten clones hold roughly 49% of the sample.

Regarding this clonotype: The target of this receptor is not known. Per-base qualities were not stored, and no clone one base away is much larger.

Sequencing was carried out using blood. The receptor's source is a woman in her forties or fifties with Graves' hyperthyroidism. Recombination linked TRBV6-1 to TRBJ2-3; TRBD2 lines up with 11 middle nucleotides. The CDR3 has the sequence CASRPSGGRHTQYF. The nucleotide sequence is TGTGCCAGCAGGCCTAGCGGGGGGAGGCATACGCAGTATTTT.